The source of this T cell receptor (beta chain) is a study of beta chain features in type 1 diabetes. Study in general: Age and gender were similar between patients and healthy donors, as were cell yields.

Study outcomes and limitations: It was possible that PCR favored shorter templates, equally so in patients and controls. Within the patient group, naive, central memory and Treg TCRB repertoires appeared more similar to each other than within healthy donors.

Expressed TCRB transcripts were sequenced after all isolated RNA was converted to cDNA. Clones were read by immunoSEQ multiplex PCR, and TCRdb kept only the in-frame ones, dropping some. The sample shows more than 300,000 clones, less than 15% of them seen only once. CDR1 SGHVS and CDR2 FQNEAQ come from the germline V gene. The CDR3 spans 14 residues. V gave up 2 bases and J gave up 9 bases, with 14 bases separating them. As concerns this clone: Its target is unknown.

Donors contributed one heparinised blood draw apiece, averaging roughly 100 mL. Sequencing was performed on naive CD4+ T cells from blood. The TCR sequence derives from a woman between 18 and 29 years old in good health. The chain joins TRBV7-8 to TRBJ2-1; D possibly corresponds to TRBD2 (5 bases). This CDR3 is CASSLSRGMGEQFF. CDR3 DNA: TGTGCCAGCAGCTTATCTCGGGGAATGGGTGAGCAGTTCTTC.